The subject of this entry is one T cell receptor (beta chain). Antigen specificity is unknown. The sample is drawn from a study of tumor-infiltrating lymphocytes in primary liver carcinoma. The CDR3 consists of 13 residues. The germline V and J ends were trimmed by 2 bases and 5 bases, with 7 bases remaining between them. Per the germline V gene, CDR1 is MNHEY and CDR2 is SVGEGT. Study-wide points: Tumor-adjacent and tumor-blood pairs shared less of their repertoires than tumor region pairs shared.

Making TCR beta cDNA involved roughly 500 ng total RNA and a constant-region primer. Construction of TCR beta libraries relied on three successive nested multiplex PCR rounds employing slightly modified ARM-PCR. TRBV1-TRBV30 forward primers and a C-beta reverse primer were used in the first two PCR rounds, which each ran for about 11 cycles. MiXCR, run by TCRdb on the multiplex PCR reads, gives a single entry per CDR3 protein. Among just under 45,000 distinct CDR3 sequences listed, about 73% were seen once. Joint extraction of RNA and DNA used roughly 19-31 mg of bulk tissue that was unsorted. Donors underwent surgery for histopathologically diagnosed primary liver carcinoma. No patient had received treatment, and all had chronic HBV infection.

The receptor was derived from a man in his forties with primary liver carcinoma and hepatitis B virus infection. J is TRBJ1-5 and V is TRBV6-2 or TRBV6-3; D gene unclear. Sequenced sample: liver tumor tissue from sampling region 2. The subset here: tumor region T2, inferior pole. The CDR3 nucleotides are TGTGCCAGCAGTTACGTCAACTATCAGCCCCAGCATTTT. Residues: CASSYVNYQPQHF.